This is a list of T cell receptor beta chains from one sample in a study of shared clonotypes between healthy human individuals. Sequencing used immunoSEQ multiplex PCR; TCRdb keeps in-frame clones, though not all of them. The data show some 1.5 million clones, with more than 95% seen just once and roughly 1.2% held by the top ten. The sample comprised naive CD4+ T cells sorted from blood. These receptors were obtained from a man aged 25-45 years in good health. Both conserved end residues are part of each CDR3. Each record gives: V gene, D gene, J gene, clone size, CDR3 DNA, CDR3 protein. The D gene is left open where the match is weak. Only some rows state a clone size, as once, few, many or a class for expanded clones.

V gene: TRBV19; D gene: -; J gene: TRBJ2-3; clone size: -; CDR3 DNA: TGTGCCAGTAGTATAGATATCTGGGCCACAGATACGCAGTATTTT; CDR3 protein: CASSIDIWATDTQYF
V gene: TRBV28; D gene: -; J gene: TRBJ1-2; clone size: -; CDR3 DNA: TGTGCCAGCAGTTTAGGCCCCACTGGCTACACCTTC; CDR3 protein: CASSLGPTGYTF
V gene: TRBV10-3; D gene: TRBD2; J gene: TRBJ2-7; clone size: -; CDR3 DNA: TGTGCCATCAGTGAGGGACTAGCGGGATTATCCGAGCAGTACTTC; CDR3 protein: CAISEGLAGLSEQYF
V gene: TRBV25-1; D gene: -; J gene: TRBJ2-2; clone size: once; CDR3 DNA: TGTGCCAGCACGAGGGGCAGCAACACCGGGGAGCTGTTTTTT; CDR3 protein: CASTRGSNTGELFF
V gene: TRBV5-1; D gene: TRBD1; J gene: TRBJ2-5; clone size: -; CDR3 DNA: TGCGCCAGCAGCGCCAAGACAGGGGTCAGGGAGACCCAGTACTTC; CDR3 protein: CASSAKTGVRETQYF
V gene: TRBV21-1; D gene: -; J gene: TRBJ2-1; clone size: -; CDR3 DNA: TGTGCCAGCAGCCTACCTAGGGTTAGACAGGGGGCCTCCTACAATGAGCAGTTCTTC; CDR3 protein: CASSLPRVRQGASYNEQFF
V gene: TRBV19; D gene: TRBD1; J gene: TRBJ1-2; clone size: -; CDR3 DNA: TGTGCCAGTAGCGAGACAGGGAACTATGGCTACACCTTC; CDR3 protein: CASSETGNYGYTF
V gene: TRBV6-1; D gene: TRBD2; J gene: TRBJ2-1; clone size: -; CDR3 DNA: TGTGCCACCAGCGGGAGGGGTAACAATGAGCAGTTCTTC; CDR3 protein: CATSGRGNNEQFF
V gene: TRBV6-5; D gene: TRBD2; J gene: TRBJ2-3; clone size: -; CDR3 DNA: TGTGCCAGCAACAAGGCGGGGGGCACGCAGTATTTT; CDR3 protein: CASNKAGGTQYF
V gene: TRBV11-2; D gene: -; J gene: TRBJ2-2; clone size: -; CDR3 DNA: TGTGCCAGCAGCTTAGATTATTCAGCCGGGGAGCTGTTTTTT; CDR3 protein: CASSLDYSAGELFF
V gene: TRBV28; D gene: -; J gene: TRBJ2-2; clone size: -; CDR3 DNA: TGTGCCAGCGCAGAGGCGTCCCGGGAGCTGTTTTTT; CDR3 protein: CASAEASRELFF
V gene: TRBV7-9; D gene: -; J gene: TRBJ1-4; clone size: -; CDR3 DNA: TGTGCCAGCAGCTTAGGATACCGGGTAGATGAAAAACTGTTTTTT; CDR3 protein: CASSLGYRVDEKLFF
V gene: TRBV11-2; D gene: -; J gene: TRBJ1-4; clone size: once; CDR3 DNA: TGTGCCAGCAGCTTAGGGTTGGCAGGCTCTTCGGAAAAACTGTTTTTT; CDR3 protein: CASSLGLAGSSEKLFF
V gene: TRBV19; D gene: -; J gene: TRBJ2-2; clone size: once; CDR3 DNA: TGTGCCAGTAGTATTCGTTTCAGGGTAAACGGGGAGCTGTTTTTT; CDR3 protein: CASSIRFRVNGELFF
V gene: TRBV14; D gene: TRBD2; J gene: TRBJ2-7; clone size: -; CDR3 DNA: TGTGCCAGCAGCCAAGGGCCAGCGGGAGGGATCCACGAGCAGTACTTC; CDR3 protein: CASSQGPAGGIHEQYF
V gene: TRBV4-3; D gene: TRBD1; J gene: TRBJ1-3; clone size: -; CDR3 DNA: TGCGCCAGCAGCCAGGGTTCGGACAGGGAAGGAAACACCATATATTTT; CDR3 protein: CASSQGSDREGNTIYF
V gene: TRBV10-3; D gene: TRBD2; J gene: TRBJ2-1; clone size: -; CDR3 DNA: TGTGCCATCAGTGAGTCGGCGACTAGCGATGAGCAGTTCTTC; CDR3 protein: CAISESATSDEQFF
V gene: TRBV2; D gene: -; J gene: TRBJ1-3; clone size: -; CDR3 DNA: TGTGCCAGCAGTGTTGGGAGCTCTGGAAACACCATATATTTT; CDR3 protein: CASSVGSSGNTIYF
V gene: TRBV29-1; D gene: -; J gene: TRBJ2-1; clone size: -; CDR3 DNA: TGCAGCGTTGAAGATCCCGCAAAAGGGGCGTTCAATGAGCAGTTCTTC; CDR3 protein: CSVEDPAKGAFNEQFF
V gene: TRBV9; D gene: -; J gene: TRBJ1-4; clone size: -; CDR3 DNA: TGTGCCAGCAGCGCCGGAAGGGATTCGGAACTGTTTTTT; CDR3 protein: CASSAGRDSELFF
V gene: TRBV5-4; D gene: TRBD2; J gene: TRBJ2-3; clone size: once; CDR3 DNA: TGTGCCAGCAGCTTGGGTCTAGCGGGGAGCACAGATACGCAGTATTTT; CDR3 protein: CASSLGLAGSTDTQYF
V gene: TRBV28; D gene: -; J gene: TRBJ2-3; clone size: -; CDR3 DNA: TGTGCCAGCACCCTTGTACAGGGTGGAGCAGATACGCAGTATTTT; CDR3 protein: CASTLVQGGADTQYF
V gene: TRBV14; D gene: TRBD1; J gene: TRBJ2-1; clone size: -; CDR3 DNA: TGTGCCAGCAGCCACAGGGGGCTGGAGGCCAATGAGCAGTTCTTC; CDR3 protein: CASSHRGLEANEQFF
V gene: TRBV15; D gene: -; J gene: TRBJ2-1; clone size: once; CDR3 DNA: TGTGCCACCAGCAGAGATCTGGGGTCCTACAATGAGCAGTTCTTC; CDR3 protein: CATSRDLGSYNEQFF
V gene: TRBV6-5; D gene: -; J gene: TRBJ1-1; clone size: -; CDR3 DNA: TGTGCCAGCAGGGACCTGAACACTGAAGCTTTCTTT; CDR3 protein: CASRDLNTEAFF
V gene: TRBV5-1; D gene: -; J gene: TRBJ2-1; clone size: -; CDR3 DNA: TGCGCCAGCAGCCCTCAAGGTGAGAGTAATGAGCAGTTCTTC; CDR3 protein: CASSPQGESNEQFF
V gene: TRBV5-3; D gene: -; J gene: TRBJ1-2; clone size: once; CDR3 DNA: TGTGCCAGAAGCCTAGGACAACGTAAAATACTTTCTAACTATGGCTACACCTTC; CDR3 protein: CARSLGQRKILSNYGYTF
V gene: TRBV9; D gene: -; J gene: TRBJ2-2; clone size: once; CDR3 DNA: TGTGCCAGCAGCGCCCTCAATACCGGGGAGCTGTTTTTT; CDR3 protein: CASSALNTGELFF
V gene: TRBV4-1; D gene: TRBD1; J gene: TRBJ2-3; clone size: -; CDR3 DNA: TGCGCCAGCAGATACAACTCAGGGACAGGGCGAGATACGCAGTATTTT; CDR3 protein: CASRYNSGTGRDTQYF
V gene: TRBV7-2; D gene: -; J gene: TRBJ1-3; clone size: -; CDR3 DNA: TGTGCCAGCAGCTTGGGGGGCGCGGGAGGAAACACCATATATTTT; CDR3 protein: CASSLGGAGGNTIYF
V gene: TRBV28; D gene: -; J gene: TRBJ2-6; clone size: -; CDR3 DNA: TGTGCCAGCAGCCACTTCCGGACTGAATTCTCTGGGGCCAACGTCCTGACTTTC; CDR3 protein: CASSHFRTEFSGANVLTF
V gene: TRBV28; D gene: TRBD1; J gene: TRBJ2-7; clone size: once; CDR3 DNA: TGTGCCAGCAGTTTTGTTGGGACAGGAGGATCCTACGAGCAGTACTTC; CDR3 protein: CASSFVGTGGSYEQYF
V gene: TRBV5-1; D gene: -; J gene: TRBJ1-3; clone size: -; CDR3 DNA: TGCGCCAGCAGCTTGACTGGGGTTGGGAACACCATATATTTT; CDR3 protein: CASSLTGVGNTIYF
V gene: TRBV7-8; D gene: TRBD2; J gene: TRBJ2-4; clone size: -; CDR3 DNA: TGTGCCAGCAGCCCCAGACTAGCGGGAGTCGAAAACATTCAGTACTTC; CDR3 protein: CASSPRLAGVENIQYF
V gene: TRBV4-3; D gene: -; J gene: TRBJ2-1; clone size: -; CDR3 DNA: TGCGCCAGCAGCCAAGGCGGAGGGTCCTACAATGAGCAGTTCTTC; CDR3 protein: CASSQGGGSYNEQFF
V gene: TRBV19; D gene: TRBD2; J gene: TRBJ2-5; clone size: -; CDR3 DNA: TGTGCCAGTAGTGGAGGACTAGCGGAAGAGACCCAGTACTTC; CDR3 protein: CASSGGLAEETQYF
V gene: TRBV5-3; D gene: TRBD2; J gene: TRBJ2-1; clone size: -; CDR3 DNA: TGTGCCAGAAGCAGGACACTAGCGGGAGGCCCCAATGAGCAGTTCTTC; CDR3 protein: CARSRTLAGGPNEQFF
V gene: TRBV2; D gene: -; J gene: TRBJ2-7; clone size: -; CDR3 DNA: TGTGCCAGCAGTGCTAGATTGGCGTACGAGCAGTACTTC; CDR3 protein: CASSARLAYEQYF
V gene: TRBV5-1; D gene: -; J gene: TRBJ2-7; clone size: -; CDR3 DNA: TGCGCCAGCAGCTGGGGACAAACCTACGAGCAGTACTTC; CDR3 protein: CASSWGQTYEQYF
V gene: TRBV7-2; D gene: -; J gene: TRBJ2-7; clone size: -; CDR3 DNA: TGTGCCAGCAGCTTAACAAGAGCCTCCTACGAGCAGTACTTC; CDR3 protein: CASSLTRASYEQYF
V gene: TRBV5-1; D gene: -; J gene: TRBJ2-7; clone size: -; CDR3 DNA: TGCGCCAGCAGCTTGGCCGCTGACAGGACCTACGAGCAGTACTTC; CDR3 protein: CASSLAADRTYEQYF